The entry below gives a single T cell receptor (beta chain) sequence along with its context. This sample was included in a study of OX40 agonist ivuxolimab in advanced cancers. Study overall: Patients received ivuxolimab, an agonistic anti-OX40 (CD134) antibody.

Here immunoSEQ multiplex PCR was the method, and the copy in TCRdb shows in-frame clones only, minus some. The sample holds under 80,000 clones; roughly 85% are singletons and the top ten take less than 2.5%. Sequences were derived from CD4+ or CD8+ T cells sorted from blood, sampled in a trial of the OX40 agonist ivuxolimab. This TCR was sampled from an adult with an advanced solid tumor such as melanoma, head and neck, liver or kidney cancer.

Here the CDR3 DNA reads TGCGCCAGCAGCTTACTTAGCGGACTAGCCAAAAACATTCAGTACTTC. This codes for CASSLLSGLAKNIQYF. This sequence joins TRBV5-1 and TRBJ2-4; D is possibly TRBD2 (6 bases). The CDR3 extends over 16 amino acids. The germline V and J ends were trimmed by 2 bases and 0 bases, with 12 bases remaining between them. Germline-derived CDR1 and CDR2 are SGHRS and YFSETQ.